This paragraph covers one T cell receptor (beta chain) sequence. Its specificity is unknown. This sample is part of a study of cytomegalovirus exposure and HLA in healthy donors. Notes on the study in general: Looking again later, the authors saw that most CMV-associated TCR beta chains seemed HLA-restricted. Reportedly, a later analysis found an Asian-associated ancestry cluster had fewer N-insertions than the roughly 700-donor mean.

CDR1 and CDR2 from the germline V gene are SGHTA and FQGNSA. V dropped 5 bases and J dropped 2 bases, with 15 bases sitting between them. The CDR3 contains 15 residues. The PCR employed 60 Vbeta primers together with 13 Jbeta primers. Method: immunoSEQ multiplex PCR; TCRdb's copy keeps in-frame clones and lacks some. The sample lists 150,000 to 200,000 clones, roughly 74% occurring once. The chain uses TRBV7-2 and TRBJ2-5, with D tentatively TRBD2 (5 bases). The sequence derives from a woman younger than 45 in good health and CMV-seropositive. The sequencing input was PBMCs. The CDR3, as DNA: TGTGCCAGCAGCCCCCGCGTGGGGAGACAAGAGACCCAGTACTTC. This sequence encodes CASSPRVGRQETQYF.